The T cell receptor beta chain described here comes from a study of CD8 T cells in Susac syndrome. The authors sequenced TCR beta from blood CD8+ and CD4+ T cells. Those who served as multiple sclerosis controls were treatment-naive patients with stable or active relapsing-remitting disease. Through negative isolation, CD4+ and CD8+ T cells were obtained, while TEMRA cells were enriched using FACS. The CDR3 totals 15 residues. Trimming left V 1 base short and J 0 bases short, with 11 bases between. Germline V lookup: CDR1 SGDLS, CDR2 YYNGEE. RNA, at roughly 0.45 to 1 ug, was reverse transcribed with random hexamers. Amplification of the TCR beta CDR3 was carried out by immunoSEQ multiplex PCR, which spanned a total of 54 Vbeta and 13 Jbeta segments. In TCRdb, the immunoSEQ multiplex PCR reads were re-called with MiXCR into one record per CDR3 protein. The table shows 75,000 to 95,000 distinct CDR3 sequences, with roughly 91% occurring only once.

Sequencing was performed on CD8+ T cells from PBMCs. The chain employs TRBV9 and TRBJ2-7; D possibly corresponds to TRBD2 (6 bases). This sequence originates from a human donor with multiple sclerosis. CDR3 DNA: TGTGCCAGCAGCGTAAAAGGCGGGGCCTCCTACGAGCAGTACTTC. This codes for CASSVKGGASYEQYF.